This T cell receptor beta chain came from a study of cytomegalovirus exposure and HLA in healthy donors. Germline V gene lookup returns CDR1 SGHRS and CDR2 YFSETQ. V trimming: 0 bases; J trimming: 6 bases; junction bases outside the gene matches: 14. This CDR3 contains 17 residues. PCR was performed using 60 Vbeta and 13 Jbeta primers. This table comes from immunoSEQ multiplex PCR, and its TCRdb copy is limited to in-frame clones, with some not included. Of fewer than 150,000 clones in the sample, about 80% are singletons; the top ten hold around 3.6%. This TCR derives from a man between 18 and 35 years old in good health and CMV-seronegative. J is TRBJ2-7 and V is TRBV5-1; TRBD2 aligns across 8 bases. Sequenced sample: PBMCs. The chain's CDR3 is CASSLGFRTSRSLEQYF. For the CDR3, the DNA is TGCGCCAGCAGCTTGGGATTCCGGACTAGCCGATCACTCGAGCAGTACTTC. The full variable domain, its missing parts supplied by reference TRBV5-1 and TRBJ2-7, is KAGVTQTPRYLIKTRGQQVTLSCSPISGHRSVSWYQQTPGQGLQFLFEYFSETQRNKGNFPGRFSGRQFSNSRSEMNVSTLELGDSALYLCASSLGFRTSRSLEQYFGPGTRLTVT.